This TCR beta chain was profiled in a study of OX40 agonist ivuxolimab in advanced cancers. General study results and limits: The study found that CD8+ T cells averaged more expanded clones than CD4+.

Autoimmune disease history or systemic immunosuppression was exclusionary. To note about this clone: Antigen specificity is unknown.

Profiling relied on immunoSEQ multiplex PCR, and the TCRdb table lists in-frame clones only, not all of them. The repertoire includes 60,000 to 80,000 clones, roughly 90% of them detected once, and roughly 8.2% sits in the top ten. Looked up from germline, CDR1 is SGHRS and CDR2 is YFSETQ. V was pared by 7 bases and J by 0 bases, with 10 bases between. The CDR3 is 13 amino acids. This clonotype originated in an adult with an advanced solid tumor such as melanoma, head and neck, liver or kidney cancer. The V gene is TRBV5-1, the J gene TRBJ1-2; D uncertain. The specimen was CD4+ or CD8+ T cells sorted from blood, collected in a trial of the OX40 agonist ivuxolimab. CDR3 sequence reads: CASGVGSNYGYTF. CDR3 DNA sequence: TGCGCCAGCGGGGTGGGCTCTAACTATGGCTACACCTTC.